A selection of T cell receptor beta chains follows, all from one sample in a study of blood T cell repertoires in COVID-19. Using immunoSEQ multiplex PCR, the repertoire was profiled, and TCRdb retains in-frame clones only, with some absent. The sample records about 210,000 clones, 80% to 90% being singletons. The sequenced material came from PBMCs or T cells enriched from blood (not recorded which). These receptors were obtained from a man under 40 in a cohort exposed to, infected with or recovered from COVID-19 (not recorded which). Each CDR3 is given with its conserved first and last residue. Each record gives: clone size, V gene, CDR3 length, J gene, D gene, CDR3 protein, CDR3 DNA. D genes are given only for firm matches. A clone size is listed for some rows: how often the clone was seen (once, few, many), or a class if it is expanded.

clone_size: .; v_call: TRBV4-2; cdr3_length: 15; j_call: TRBJ1-2; d_call: .; cdr3_aa: CASSQEVWGPYGYTF; cdr3_nt: TGTGCCAGCAGCCAAGAGGTGTGGGGGCCCTATGGCTACACCTTC
clone_size: .; v_call: TRBV7-2; cdr3_length: 15; j_call: TRBJ2-1; d_call: TRBD2; cdr3_aa: CASSLDWTRSREQFF; cdr3_nt: TGTGCCAGCAGCTTAGACTGGACTAGATCTCGTGAGCAGTTCTTC
clone_size: .; v_call: TRBV5-1; cdr3_length: 16; j_call: TRBJ1-3; d_call: TRBD1; cdr3_aa: CASSLKQGTSGNTIYF; cdr3_nt: TGCGCCAGCAGCTTGAAACAGGGGACCTCTGGAAACACCATATATTTT
clone_size: .; v_call: TRBV18; cdr3_length: 17; j_call: TRBJ2-7; d_call: TRBD1; cdr3_aa: CASSPPTSQDRTYEQYF; cdr3_nt: TGTGCCAGCTCACCGCCAACATCCCAGGACAGGACCTACGAGCAGTACTTC
clone_size: few; v_call: TRBV4-1; cdr3_length: 17; j_call: TRBJ1-5; d_call: .; cdr3_aa: CASSQDLSGTSNQPQHF; cdr3_nt: TGCGCCAGCAGCCAAGATTTGTCAGGAACTAGCAATCAGCCCCAGCATTTT
clone_size: .; v_call: TRBV15; cdr3_length: 15; j_call: TRBJ2-1; d_call: TRBD2; cdr3_aa: CATSRIAGGYNEQFF; cdr3_nt: TGTGCCACCAGCAGGATAGCGGGAGGTTACAATGAGCAGTTCTTC
clone_size: .; v_call: TRBV5-4; cdr3_length: 15; j_call: TRBJ2-3; d_call: TRBD2; cdr3_aa: CASSLAGGSTDTQYF; cdr3_nt: TGTGCCAGCAGCTTGGCAGGCGGGAGTACAGATACGCAGTATTTT
clone_size: .; v_call: TRBV9; cdr3_length: 14; j_call: TRBJ2-5; d_call: .; cdr3_aa: CASSERLREETQYF; cdr3_nt: TGTGCCAGCAGCGAAAGACTCAGGGAAGAGACCCAGTACTTC
clone_size: .; v_call: TRBV21-1; cdr3_length: 15; j_call: TRBJ1-1; d_call: .; cdr3_aa: CASSKGQGERTEAFF; cdr3_nt: TGTGCCAGCAGCAAGGGACAGGGAGAGAGGACTGAAGCTTTCTTT
clone_size: .; v_call: TRBV5-1; cdr3_length: 17; j_call: TRBJ2-1; d_call: TRBD2; cdr3_aa: CASSFGLAGGPGNEQFF; cdr3_nt: TGCGCCAGCAGCTTCGGGCTAGCGGGAGGGCCAGGTAATGAGCAGTTCTTC
clone_size: once; v_call: TRBV19; cdr3_length: 14; j_call: TRBJ2-7; d_call: TRBD2; cdr3_aa: CASSRLAGAYEQYF; cdr3_nt: TGTGCCAGTAGTAGACTAGCGGGGGCCTACGAGCAGTACTTC
clone_size: .; v_call: TRBV9; cdr3_length: 15; j_call: TRBJ2-1; d_call: TRBD2; cdr3_aa: CASRRAGDPYNEQFF; cdr3_nt: TGTGCCTCCCGGCGGGCGGGAGACCCGTACAATGAGCAGTTCTTC
clone_size: .; v_call: TRBV7-2; cdr3_length: 14; j_call: TRBJ2-7; d_call: .; cdr3_aa: CASSSYLGGYEQYF; cdr3_nt: TGTGCCAGCAGCTCTTACTTAGGAGGGTACGAGCAGTACTTC
clone_size: .; v_call: TRBV28; cdr3_length: 14; j_call: TRBJ1-1; d_call: TRBD1; cdr3_aa: CASSLRGPGTEAFF; cdr3_nt: TGTGCCAGCAGTCTCAGGGGGCCTGGAACTGAAGCTTTCTTT
clone_size: .; v_call: TRBV29-1; cdr3_length: 16; j_call: TRBJ2-1; d_call: TRBD1; cdr3_aa: CSVEAHGQGDYNEQFF; cdr3_nt: TGCAGCGTTGAAGCCCATGGACAGGGGGATTACAATGAGCAGTTCTTC
clone_size: once; v_call: TRBV11-2; cdr3_length: 13; j_call: TRBJ2-7; d_call: TRBD1; cdr3_aa: CASSPWTGYEQYF; cdr3_nt: TGTGCCAGCAGCCCATGGACAGGCTACGAGCAGTACTTC
clone_size: .; v_call: TRBV7-2; cdr3_length: 15; j_call: TRBJ1-3; d_call: .; cdr3_aa: CASSLSRESGNTIYF; cdr3_nt: TGTGCCAGCAGCTTAAGCCGGGAGTCTGGAAACACCATATATTTT
clone_size: .; v_call: TRBV7-2; cdr3_length: 14; j_call: TRBJ1-1; d_call: TRBD1; cdr3_aa: CASSPRGMNTEAFF; cdr3_nt: TGTGCCAGCAGCCCCAGGGGGATGAACACTGAAGCTTTCTTT
clone_size: few; v_call: TRBV27; cdr3_length: 16; j_call: TRBJ2-1; d_call: TRBD2; cdr3_aa: CASIPLPGGVVDEQFF; cdr3_nt: TGTGCCAGCATTCCCCTTCCGGGAGGTGTAGTGGATGAGCAGTTCTTC
clone_size: .; v_call: TRBV7-6; cdr3_length: 18; j_call: TRBJ2-7; d_call: TRBD1; cdr3_aa: CASSLGVGTGTIPDEQYF; cdr3_nt: TGTGCCAGCAGCTTAGGGGTTGGGACAGGTACCATACCGGACGAGCAGTACTTC
clone_size: .; v_call: TRBV6-4; cdr3_length: 13; j_call: TRBJ2-7; d_call: TRBD2; cdr3_aa: CASSVHLAGVQYF; cdr3_nt: TGTGCCAGCAGTGTACATCTAGCGGGAGTTCAGTACTTC
clone_size: .; v_call: TRBV28; cdr3_length: 20; j_call: TRBJ2-1; d_call: TRBD2; cdr3_aa: CASSWPRGTSGRDAYNEQFF; cdr3_nt: TGTGCCAGCAGTTGGCCGCGTGGGACTAGCGGGAGGGATGCCTACAATGAGCAGTTCTTC
clone_size: .; v_call: TRBV27; cdr3_length: 12; j_call: TRBJ1-4; d_call: .; cdr3_aa: CASSLVGEKLFF; cdr3_nt: TGTGCCAGCAGTTTAGTCGGTGAAAAACTGTTTTTT
clone_size: .; v_call: TRBV18; cdr3_length: 17; j_call: TRBJ1-5; d_call: .; cdr3_aa: CASSLNGMIDSNQPQHF; cdr3_nt: TGTGCCAGCTCACTTAACGGGATGATCGATAGCAATCAGCCCCAGCATTTT
clone_size: .; v_call: TRBV19; cdr3_length: 15; j_call: TRBJ2-7; d_call: TRBD2; cdr3_aa: CASSKTSGRSYEQYF; cdr3_nt: TGTGCCAGTAGTAAGACTAGCGGGAGATCCTACGAGCAGTACTTC
clone_size: .; v_call: TRBV9; cdr3_length: 14; j_call: TRBJ1-2; d_call: .; cdr3_aa: CASSVAPFNYGYTF; cdr3_nt: TGTGCCAGCAGCGTAGCTCCCTTTAACTATGGCTACACCTTC
clone_size: once; v_call: TRBV28; cdr3_length: 13; j_call: TRBJ2-1; d_call: .; cdr3_aa: CASSFSGADEQFF; cdr3_nt: TGTGCCAGCAGTTTTTCGGGAGCAGATGAGCAGTTCTTC
clone_size: few; v_call: TRBV7-2; cdr3_length: 15; j_call: TRBJ2-4; d_call: TRBD1; cdr3_aa: CASSFYTTGSNIQYF; cdr3_nt: TGTGCCAGCAGCTTCTACACGACAGGGTCTAACATTCAGTACTTC
clone_size: .; v_call: TRBV6-5; cdr3_length: 16; j_call: TRBJ2-2; d_call: TRBD1; cdr3_aa: CASSSPGQGNTGELFF; cdr3_nt: TGTGCCAGCAGTTCCCCGGGACAGGGGAACACCGGGGAGCTGTTTTTT
clone_size: .; v_call: TRBV19; cdr3_length: 15; j_call: TRBJ1-6; d_call: TRBD1; cdr3_aa: CASSIIRDRDSPLHF; cdr3_nt: TGTGCCAGTAGTATTATCCGGGACAGGGACTCACCCCTCCACTTT
clone_size: .; v_call: TRBV7-2; cdr3_length: 18; j_call: TRBJ2-7; d_call: TRBD2; cdr3_aa: CASSYQSGTSGTHYEQYF; cdr3_nt: TGTGCCAGCAGCTACCAGAGTGGGACTAGCGGGACCCATTACGAGCAGTACTTC
clone_size: .; v_call: TRBV18; cdr3_length: 11; j_call: TRBJ2-1; d_call: .; cdr3_aa: CASSSDNEQFF; cdr3_nt: TGTGCCAGCTCATCCGACAATGAGCAGTTCTTC
clone_size: .; v_call: TRBV5-4; cdr3_length: 15; j_call: TRBJ2-7; d_call: TRBD2; cdr3_aa: CASSSRGSGSNEQYF; cdr3_nt: TGTGCCAGCAGCTCCCGTGGTAGCGGGAGCAACGAGCAGTACTTC